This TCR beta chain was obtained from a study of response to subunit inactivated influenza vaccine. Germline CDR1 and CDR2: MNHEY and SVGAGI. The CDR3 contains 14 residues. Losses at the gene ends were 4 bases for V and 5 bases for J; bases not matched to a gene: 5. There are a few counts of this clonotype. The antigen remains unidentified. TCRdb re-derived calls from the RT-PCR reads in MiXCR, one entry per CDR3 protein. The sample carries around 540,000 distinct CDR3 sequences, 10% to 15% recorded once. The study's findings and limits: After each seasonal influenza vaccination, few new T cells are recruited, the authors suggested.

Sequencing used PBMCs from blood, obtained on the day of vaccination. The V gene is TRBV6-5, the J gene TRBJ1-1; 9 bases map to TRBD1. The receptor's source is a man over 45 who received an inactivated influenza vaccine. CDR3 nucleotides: TGTGCCAGCAGTTCCACAGGGGGCGGTACTGAAGCTTTCTTT. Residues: CASSSTGGGTEAFF.